The rows below give T cell receptor beta chains drawn from one sample of a study of beta chain features in type 1 diabetes. The repertoire was sequenced with immunoSEQ multiplex PCR; TCRdb's copy has only in-frame clones and lacks some. The sample includes nearly 350,000 clones, 7% to 10% of them seen just once. The material sequenced was central memory CD4+ T cells from blood. Receptors were obtained from a man aged 25-45 years with type 1 diabetes. The CDR3 runs from the conserved cysteine through the conserved F or W. The order of the fields is D gene, J gene, V gene, clone size, CDR3 protein, CDR3 DNA. The D gene is left open where the match is weak. A row's size may be missing; if present it is once, few, many or a size class.

d_gene: TRBD1; j_gene: TRBJ1-4; v_gene: TRBV5-1; abundance: NA; CDR3aa: CASSPDRGNNEKLFF; CDR3nt: TGCGCCAGCAGCCCCGACAGGGGAAATAATGAAAAACTGTTTTTT
d_gene: TRBD1; j_gene: TRBJ2-7; v_gene: TRBV2; abundance: few; CDR3aa: CASSNADRGVYEQYF; CDR3nt: TGTGCCAGCAGTAACGCGGACAGGGGGGTCTACGAGCAGTACTTC
d_gene: NA; j_gene: TRBJ1-3; v_gene: TRBV29-1; abundance: few; CDR3aa: CSVEEGGNTIYF; CDR3nt: TGCAGCGTTGAAGAGGGAGGAAACACCATATATTTT
d_gene: NA; j_gene: TRBJ2-5; v_gene: TRBV5-1; abundance: few; CDR3aa: CASSLGRAKETQYF; CDR3nt: TGCGCCAGCAGCTTAGGCAGGGCCAAAGAGACCCAGTACTTC
d_gene: NA; j_gene: TRBJ2-6; v_gene: TRBV19; abundance: few; CDR3aa: CASSYGASLGANVLTF; CDR3nt: TGTGCCAGTAGTTACGGGGCCTCTCTTGGGGCCAACGTCCTGACTTTC
d_gene: TRBD2; j_gene: TRBJ2-5; v_gene: TRBV11-2; abundance: many; CDR3aa: CASSLGLAVETQYF; CDR3nt: TGTGCCAGCAGCTTAGGACTAGCGGTGGAGACCCAGTACTTC
d_gene: NA; j_gene: TRBJ2-5; v_gene: TRBV11-3; abundance: NA; CDR3aa: CASSSGLVDNRQYF; CDR3nt: TGTGCCAGCAGCTCGGGACTCGTCGACAACAGGCAGTACTTC
d_gene: NA; j_gene: TRBJ2-1; v_gene: TRBV9; abundance: many; CDR3aa: CASSVSGETYNEQFF; CDR3nt: TGTGCCAGCAGCGTCAGCGGTGAAACGTACAATGAGCAGTTCTTC
d_gene: TRBD2; j_gene: TRBJ2-7; v_gene: TRBV6-6; abundance: many; CDR3aa: CASSYSGGSSYEQYF; CDR3nt: TGTGCCAGCAGTTACTCCGGCGGGAGCTCCTACGAGCAGTACTTC
d_gene: NA; j_gene: TRBJ2-1; v_gene: TRBV28; abundance: few; CDR3aa: CASSSHSEQFF; CDR3nt: TGTGCCAGCAGTTCACACAGTGAGCAGTTCTTC
d_gene: NA; j_gene: TRBJ1-2; v_gene: TRBV7-2; abundance: NA; CDR3aa: CASSTVATNGYTF; CDR3nt: TGTGCCAGCAGTACCGTGGCCACCAATGGCTACACCTTC
d_gene: NA; j_gene: TRBJ2-5; v_gene: TRBV18; abundance: few; CDR3aa: CASSQDRPQETQYF; CDR3nt: TGTGCCAGCTCACAGGACAGACCCCAAGAGACCCAGTACTTC
d_gene: TRBD2; j_gene: TRBJ2-5; v_gene: TRBV11-2; abundance: NA; CDR3aa: CASSFRSGAFQETQYF; CDR3nt: TGTGCCAGCAGCTTTAGGAGCGGGGCATTTCAAGAGACCCAGTACTTC
d_gene: NA; j_gene: TRBJ2-3; v_gene: TRBV29-1; abundance: few; CDR3aa: CSVEEQIWVDTQYF; CDR3nt: TGCAGCGTTGAAGAGCAGATCTGGGTAGATACGCAGTATTTT
d_gene: NA; j_gene: TRBJ1-4; v_gene: TRBV6-6; abundance: NA; CDR3aa: CASSSPGLRGEKLFF; CDR3nt: TGTGCCAGCAGTAGCCCCGGGCTCAGGGGAGAAAAACTGTTTTTT
d_gene: NA; j_gene: TRBJ1-2; v_gene: TRBV2; abundance: many; CDR3aa: CASSRDGTDGYTF; CDR3nt: TGTGCCAGCAGTCGGGACGGCACCGATGGCTACACCTTC
d_gene: NA; j_gene: TRBJ1-2; v_gene: TRBV20-1; abundance: few; CDR3aa: CSAVRTDGYTF; CDR3nt: TGCAGTGCTGTGAGGACAGACGGCTACACCTTC
d_gene: NA; j_gene: TRBJ1-5; v_gene: TRBV18; abundance: few; CDR3aa: CASSPGAGDQPQHF; CDR3nt: TGTGCCAGCTCCCCCGGGGCAGGGGATCAGCCCCAGCATTTT
d_gene: NA; j_gene: TRBJ2-7; v_gene: TRBV15; abundance: few; CDR3aa: CATSREVLSSYEQYF; CDR3nt: TGTGCCACCAGCAGAGAAGTTCTCTCGAGCTACGAGCAGTACTTC
d_gene: NA; j_gene: TRBJ1-1; v_gene: TRBV7-2; abundance: NA; CDR3aa: CASSTQGFTEAFF; CDR3nt: TGTGCCAGCAGCACCCAGGGATTCACTGAAGCTTTCTTC
d_gene: NA; j_gene: TRBJ1-1; v_gene: TRBV29-1; abundance: few; CDR3aa: CSVGKASANTEAFF; CDR3nt: TGCAGCGTTGGGAAGGCGTCAGCTAACACTGAAGCTTTCTTT
d_gene: NA; j_gene: TRBJ1-2; v_gene: TRBV18; abundance: few; CDR3aa: CASSLFATDYGYTF; CDR3nt: TGTGCCAGCTCACTTTTCGCTACGGACTATGGCTACACCTTC
d_gene: NA; j_gene: TRBJ2-6; v_gene: TRBV27; abundance: NA; CDR3aa: CASSLNGASGANVLTF; CDR3nt: TGTGCCAGCAGTTTAAATGGGGCCTCTGGGGCCAACGTCCTGACTTTC
d_gene: NA; j_gene: TRBJ1-5; v_gene: TRBV23-1; abundance: NA; CDR3aa: CASSQVRTFGNQPQHF; CDR3nt: TGCGCCAGCAGTCAAGTGAGGACATTCGGCAATCAGCCCCAGCATTTT